These T cell receptor beta chains were read from a single sample in a study of T cells in Graves' hyperthyroidism and ophthalmopathy. TCRdb re-called the multiplex PCR reads through MiXCR, storing one row per CDR3 protein. Here the sample spans 550,000 to 800,000 distinct CDR3 sequences, about a sixth being singletons. The specimen was blood. The receptors shown here come from a man aged 18 to 30 with Graves' hyperthyroidism. Each CDR3 is given with its conserved first and last residue. A D gene is named only where the DNA matches it firmly. Size is omitted from some rows. Given values are once, few, many or a class for expanded clones.

clone_size j_call v_call d_call cdr3_nt cdr3_aa
few TRBJ2-1 TRBV20-1 . TGCAGTGCTAGAGCTCGGACAGACTACTACAATGAGCAGTTCTTC CSARARTDYYNEQFF
many TRBJ2-5 TRBV28 TRBD2 TGTGCCAGCACCCTCGGCGGGACTAGCGGGATTCAGGAGACCCAGTACTTC CASTLGGTSGIQETQYF
many TRBJ2-1 TRBV12-3/TRBV12-4 . TGTGCCAGCAGTTTAGCAAAAGCCTACAATGAGCAGTTCTTC CASSLAKAYNEQFF
. TRBJ2-7 TRBV6-1 . TGTGCCAGCAGTGAGTGGGGTCTCACCTACGAGCAGTACTTC CASSEWGLTYEQYF
many TRBJ1-1 TRBV28 . TGTGCCAGCAGTTTTCTCCCCGTGGGGAACACTGAAGCTTTCTTT CASSFLPVGNTEAFF
few TRBJ1-2 TRBV4-3 TRBD1 TGCGCCAGCAGCCAATTCAGGGGGGGCTATGGCTACACCTTC CASSQFRGGYGYTF
. TRBJ2-7 TRBV20-1 TRBD1 TGCAGTGGGGGACCAGGGGGCGGCGACGAGCAGTACTTC CSGGPGGGDEQYF
many TRBJ1-2 TRBV6-1 . TGTGCCAGCAGTGAAGCGCTTCGGGGTGGCGGCTACACCTTC CASSEALRGGGYTF
few TRBJ2-7 TRBV20-1 . TGCAGTGCTAAACAGGGCATAAGCTCCTACGAGCAGTACTTC CSAKQGISSYEQYF
few TRBJ1-6 TRBV20-1 TRBD1 TGCAGTGCTAGGGGGACAGGCAATTCACCCCTCCACTTT CSARGTGNSPLHF
many TRBJ2-1 TRBV28 TRBD2 TGTGCCAGCAGTTCAATTAGCGGGAGGGCCCGTCATGAGCAGTTCTTC CASSSISGRARHEQFF
few TRBJ2-7 TRBV7-9 . TGTGCCAGCAGCCCCGGCACAGTTGCCGAGCAGTACTTC CASSPGTVAEQYF
. TRBJ2-1 TRBV6-1 TRBD1 TGTGCCAGCAGCCCGGAACAGGGGTCCTACAATGAGCAGTTCTTC CASSPEQGSYNEQFF
few TRBJ1-3 TRBV10-3 . TGTGCCACCAGCATCGACGTGAGCTCTGGAAACACCATATATTTT CATSIDVSSGNTIYF
few TRBJ2-3 TRBV3-1 . TGTGCCAGCCGGACGGGAGTAAGCACAGATACGCAGTATTTT CASRTGVSTDTQYF
. TRBJ1-1 TRBV30 . TGTGCCTGGAGTTCGACCCCGACAGGGAACACTGAAGCTTTCTTT CAWSSTPTGNTEAFF
few TRBJ2-1 TRBV24-1 TRBD1 TGTGCCACCAGTGACCGGACAGGGAAGGCAACAGAGAGCGGCAATGAGCAGTTCTTC CATSDRTGKATESGNEQFF
many TRBJ2-2 TRBV7-9 TRBD1 TGTGCCAGCAGCTCAACGGACAGGGGAGGGACCGGGGAGCTGTTTTTT CASSSTDRGGTGELFF
few TRBJ2-1 TRBV5-1 TRBD2 TGCGCCAGCAGCTTGGAACTAGCGGGGCCCTACAATGAGCAGTTCTTC CASSLELAGPYNEQFF
. TRBJ2-4 TRBV3-1 . TGTGCCAGCAGCCAATTTAACAGAAACATTCAGTACTTC CASSQFNRNIQYF
few TRBJ2-3 TRBV11-2 . TGTGCCAGCAGCTTGGGGGACGCGGGTGGAGATACGCAGTATTTT CASSLGDAGGDTQYF
. TRBJ2-7 TRBV5-6 . TGTGCCAGCAGCTACGTCCTGGGAGGGGGCGCCGTCGCCAGCTCCTACGAGCAGTACTTC CASSYVLGGGAVASSYEQYF
. TRBJ2-5 TRBV11-2 . TGTGCCAGCAGCTTGGTGTCGGGGGCACGGGAGACCCAGTACTTC CASSLVSGARETQYF
. TRBJ2-7 TRBV6-2/TRBV6-3 . TGTGCCAGCACCCGGGACTCGAGCTCCTACGAGCAGTACTTC CASTRDSSSYEQYF
. TRBJ2-2 TRBV6-2/TRBV6-3 . TGTGCCAGCAGTTACCAAGGGGGAGGGGCGGACACCGGGGAGCTGTTTTTT CASSYQGGGADTGELFF
. TRBJ2-1 TRBV20-1 . TGCAGTGCTAGATGGGGGAGAGGGAGGGGGCAAGTAAGCGGGGGCTCCTACAATGAGCAGTTCTTC CSARWGRGRGQVSGGSYNEQFF
many TRBJ2-7 TRBV30 TRBD1 TGTGCCTGGACCCAGGACAGGGGATCCTACGAGCAGTACTTC CAWTQDRGSYEQYF
. TRBJ2-7 TRBV20-1 . TGCAGTGCTTATGATTACGAGCAGTACTTC CSAYDYEQYF
many TRBJ2-7 TRBV5-1 TRBD2 TGCGCCAGCAGCCAGATCGGGGGGTCCTACTACGAGCAGTACTTC CASSQIGGSYYEQYF
. TRBJ2-7 TRBV29-1 TRBD1 TGCAGCGTTGAAGATCCCGGGACAGGGGACTACGAGCAGTACTTC CSVEDPGTGDYEQYF